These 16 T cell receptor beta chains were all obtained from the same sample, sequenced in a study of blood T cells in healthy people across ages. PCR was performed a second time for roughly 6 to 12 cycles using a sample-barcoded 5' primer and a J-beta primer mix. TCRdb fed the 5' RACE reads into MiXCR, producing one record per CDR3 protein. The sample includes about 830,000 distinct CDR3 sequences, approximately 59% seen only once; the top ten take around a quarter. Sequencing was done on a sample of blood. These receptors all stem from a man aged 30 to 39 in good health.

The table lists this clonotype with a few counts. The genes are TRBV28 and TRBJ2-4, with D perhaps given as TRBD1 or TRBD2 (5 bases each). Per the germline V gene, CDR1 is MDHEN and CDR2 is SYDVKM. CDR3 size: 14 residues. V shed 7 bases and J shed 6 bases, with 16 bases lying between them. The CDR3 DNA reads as TGTGCCAGCACCCTCCGGGACGGAATAAACATTCAGTACTTC. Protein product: CASTLRDGINIQYF.

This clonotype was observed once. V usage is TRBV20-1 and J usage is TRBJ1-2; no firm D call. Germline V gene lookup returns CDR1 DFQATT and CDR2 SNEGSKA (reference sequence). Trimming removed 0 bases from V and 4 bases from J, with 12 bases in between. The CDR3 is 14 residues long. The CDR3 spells CSARDDRQVYGYTF. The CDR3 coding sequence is TGCAGTGCTAGAGATGATCGGCAGGTCTATGGCTACACCTTC.

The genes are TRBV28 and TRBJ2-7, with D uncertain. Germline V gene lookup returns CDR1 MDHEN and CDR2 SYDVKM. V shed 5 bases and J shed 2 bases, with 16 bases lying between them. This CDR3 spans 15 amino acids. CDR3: CASSTSRTETYEQYF. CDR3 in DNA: TGTGCCAGCAGTACTTCCCGGACCGAGACCTACGAGCAGTACTTC.

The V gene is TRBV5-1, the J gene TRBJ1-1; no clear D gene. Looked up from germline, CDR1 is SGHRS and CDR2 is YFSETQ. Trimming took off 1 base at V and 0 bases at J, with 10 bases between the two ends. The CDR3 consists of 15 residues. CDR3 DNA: TGCGCCAGCAGCTTGTCTAATGGCATGAACACTGAAGCTTTCTTT. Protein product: CASSLSNGMNTEAFF.

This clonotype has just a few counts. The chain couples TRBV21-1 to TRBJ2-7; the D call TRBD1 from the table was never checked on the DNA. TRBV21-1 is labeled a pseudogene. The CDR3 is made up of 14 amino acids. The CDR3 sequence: CASSKEGHGYEQYF. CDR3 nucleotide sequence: TGTGCCAGCAGCAAAGAGGGACACGGCTACGAGCAGTACTTC.

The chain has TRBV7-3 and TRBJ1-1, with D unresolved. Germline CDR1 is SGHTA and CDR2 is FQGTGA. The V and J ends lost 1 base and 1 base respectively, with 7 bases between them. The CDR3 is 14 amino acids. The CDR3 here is CASSLSWGNTEAFF. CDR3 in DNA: TGTGCCAGCAGCTTAAGCTGGGGGAACACTGAAGCTTTCTTT.

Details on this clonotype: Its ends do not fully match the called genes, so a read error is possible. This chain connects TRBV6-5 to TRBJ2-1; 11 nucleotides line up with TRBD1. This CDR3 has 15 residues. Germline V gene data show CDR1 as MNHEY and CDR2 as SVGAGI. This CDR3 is CAGSYGTGGYNEQFF. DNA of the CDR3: TGTGCCGGCAGCTACGGGACAGGGGGTTACAATGAGCAGTTCTTC.

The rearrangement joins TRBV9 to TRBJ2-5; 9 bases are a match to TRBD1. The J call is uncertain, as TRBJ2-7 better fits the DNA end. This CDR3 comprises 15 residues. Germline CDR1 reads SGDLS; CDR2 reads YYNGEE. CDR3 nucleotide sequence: TGTGCCAGCAGCTCCCGGACAGGGGAAGAGGACGAGCAGTACTTC. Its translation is CASSSRTGEEDEQYF.

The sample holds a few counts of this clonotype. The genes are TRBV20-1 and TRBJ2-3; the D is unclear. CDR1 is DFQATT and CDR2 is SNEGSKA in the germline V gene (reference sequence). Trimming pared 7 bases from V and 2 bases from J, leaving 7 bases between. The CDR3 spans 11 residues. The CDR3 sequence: CSGLTTDTQYF. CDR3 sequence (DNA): TGCAGTGGGCTTACCACAGATACGCAGTATTTT.

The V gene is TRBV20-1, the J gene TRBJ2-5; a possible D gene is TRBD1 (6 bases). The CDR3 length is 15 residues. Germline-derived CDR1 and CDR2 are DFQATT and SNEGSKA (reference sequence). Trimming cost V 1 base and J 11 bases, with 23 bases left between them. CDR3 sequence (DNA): TGCAGTGCTAGAGTGTACAGGGAGATTGTCGATGAGCAGTACTTC. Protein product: CSARVYREIVDEQYF.

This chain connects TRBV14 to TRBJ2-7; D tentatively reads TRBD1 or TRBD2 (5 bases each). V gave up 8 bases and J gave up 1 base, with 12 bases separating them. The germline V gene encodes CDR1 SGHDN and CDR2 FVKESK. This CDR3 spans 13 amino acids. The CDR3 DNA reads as TGTGCCAGCCGGGGACCCACTTCCTACGAGCAGTACTTC. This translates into CASRGPTSYEQYF. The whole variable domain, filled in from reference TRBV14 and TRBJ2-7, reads EAGVTQFPSHSVIEKGQTVTLRCDPISGHDNLYWYRRVMGKEIKFLLHFVKESKQDESGMPNNRFLAERTGGTYSTLKVQPAELEDSGVYFCASRGPTSYEQYFGPGTRLTVT.

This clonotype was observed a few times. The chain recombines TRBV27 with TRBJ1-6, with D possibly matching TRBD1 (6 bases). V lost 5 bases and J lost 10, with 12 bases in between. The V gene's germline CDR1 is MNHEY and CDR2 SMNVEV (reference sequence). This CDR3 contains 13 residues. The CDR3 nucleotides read TGTGCCAGCAGTCTGAGGGGGGGGTCACCCCTCCACTTT. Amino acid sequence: CASSLRGGSPLHF.

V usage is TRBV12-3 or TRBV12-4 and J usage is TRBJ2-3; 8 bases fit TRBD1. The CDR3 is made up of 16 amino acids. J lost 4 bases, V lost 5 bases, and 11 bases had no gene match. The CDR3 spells CASSPGTGLRADTQYF. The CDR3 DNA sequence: TGTGCCAGCAGTCCGGGGACAGGCCTCAGGGCAGATACGCAGTATTTT.

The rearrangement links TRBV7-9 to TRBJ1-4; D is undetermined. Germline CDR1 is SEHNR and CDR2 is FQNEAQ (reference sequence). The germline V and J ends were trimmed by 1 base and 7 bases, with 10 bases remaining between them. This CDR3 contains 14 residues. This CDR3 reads CASSLVEGSEKLFF. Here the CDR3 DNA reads TGTGCCAGCAGCTTAGTGGAGGGATCTGAAAAACTGTTTTTT.

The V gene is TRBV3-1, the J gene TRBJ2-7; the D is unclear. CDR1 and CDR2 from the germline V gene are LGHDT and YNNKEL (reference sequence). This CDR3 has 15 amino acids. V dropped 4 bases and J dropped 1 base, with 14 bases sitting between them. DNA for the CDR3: TGTGCCAGCAGCCCACTTACGATGGATTCCTACGAGCAGTACTTC. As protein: CASSPLTMDSYEQYF.

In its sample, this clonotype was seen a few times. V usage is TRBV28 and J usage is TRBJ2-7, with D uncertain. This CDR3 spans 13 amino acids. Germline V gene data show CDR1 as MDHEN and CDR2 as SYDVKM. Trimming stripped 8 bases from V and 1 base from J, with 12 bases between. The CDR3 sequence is CASGRVGSYEQYF. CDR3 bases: TGTGCCAGCGGCCGTGTTGGTTCCTACGAGCAGTACTTC. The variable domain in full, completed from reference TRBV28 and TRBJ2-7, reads DVKVTQSSRYLVKRTGEKVFLECVQDMDHENMFWYRQDPGLGLRLIYFSYDVKMKEKGDIPEGYSVSREKKERFSLILESASTNQTSMYLCASGRVGSYEQYFGPGTRLTVT.